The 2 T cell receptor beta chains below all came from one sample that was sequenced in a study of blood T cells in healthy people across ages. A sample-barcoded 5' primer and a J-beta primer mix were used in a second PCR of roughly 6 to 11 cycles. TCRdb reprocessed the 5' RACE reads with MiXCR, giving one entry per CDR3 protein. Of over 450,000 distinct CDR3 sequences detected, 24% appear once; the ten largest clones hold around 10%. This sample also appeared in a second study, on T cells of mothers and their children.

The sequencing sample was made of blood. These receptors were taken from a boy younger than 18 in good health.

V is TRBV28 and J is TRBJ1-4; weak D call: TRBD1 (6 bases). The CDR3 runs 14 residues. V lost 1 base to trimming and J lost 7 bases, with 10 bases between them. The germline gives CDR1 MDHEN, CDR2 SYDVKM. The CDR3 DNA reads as TGTGCCAGCAGTTTATACAGGGCGGGTGAAAAACTGTTTTTT. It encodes CASSLYRAGEKLFF.

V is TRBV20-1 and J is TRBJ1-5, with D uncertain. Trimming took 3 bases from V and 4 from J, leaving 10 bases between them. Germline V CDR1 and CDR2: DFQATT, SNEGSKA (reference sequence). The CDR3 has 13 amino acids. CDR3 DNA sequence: TGCAGTGCTAGGTTGGCAGGAAATCAGCCCCAGCATTTT. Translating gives CSARLAGNQPQHF.